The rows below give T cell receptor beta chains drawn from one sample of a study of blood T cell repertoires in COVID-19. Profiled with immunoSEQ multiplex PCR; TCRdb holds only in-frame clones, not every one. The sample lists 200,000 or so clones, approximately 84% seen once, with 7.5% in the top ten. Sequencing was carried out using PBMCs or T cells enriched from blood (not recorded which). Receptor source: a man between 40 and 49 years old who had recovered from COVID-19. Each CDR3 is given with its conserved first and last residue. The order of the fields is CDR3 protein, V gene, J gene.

cdr3_aa: CASSQALGKQGEFYGYTF; v_call: TRBV4-2; j_call: TRBJ1-2
cdr3_aa: CASSLAGGEAFF; v_call: TRBV13; j_call: TRBJ1-1
cdr3_aa: CASSSDRDSGNTIYF; v_call: TRBV7-9; j_call: TRBJ1-3
cdr3_aa: CATEGQGLTGELFF; v_call: TRBV24-1; j_call: TRBJ2-2
cdr3_aa: CASKFSPRQEANRNNSPLHF; v_call: TRBV19; j_call: TRBJ1-6
cdr3_aa: CASSLSYEQYF; v_call: TRBV27; j_call: TRBJ2-7
cdr3_aa: CASSYPGVYGYTF; v_call: TRBV6-5; j_call: TRBJ1-2
cdr3_aa: CASSRDSNSNQPQHF; v_call: TRBV7-8; j_call: TRBJ1-5
cdr3_aa: CASSARRQLGGNTIYF; v_call: TRBV2; j_call: TRBJ1-3
cdr3_aa: CASSPGTGRYNEQFF; v_call: TRBV11-3; j_call: TRBJ2-1
cdr3_aa: CASRRGTEGDTQYF; v_call: TRBV5-1; j_call: TRBJ2-3
cdr3_aa: CASSITPSGGDTQYF; v_call: TRBV7-9; j_call: TRBJ2-3
cdr3_aa: CASTRTGDSPLHF; v_call: TRBV2; j_call: TRBJ1-6
cdr3_aa: CASSPRTGAGYGYTF; v_call: TRBV6-5; j_call: TRBJ1-2
cdr3_aa: CASSFRGQGDEKLFF; v_call: TRBV27; j_call: TRBJ1-4
cdr3_aa: CASSQDGGAYNEQFF; v_call: TRBV4-3; j_call: TRBJ2-1
cdr3_aa: CSASRQAYYGYTF; v_call: TRBV20-1; j_call: TRBJ1-2
cdr3_aa: CASSYLAGGTDTQYF; v_call: TRBV6-5; j_call: TRBJ2-3
cdr3_aa: CASSLVGGVPQHF; v_call: TRBV7-2; j_call: TRBJ1-5
cdr3_aa: CASSLVGQNTEAFF; v_call: TRBV5-1; j_call: TRBJ1-1
cdr3_aa: CASSLVERGVESDTQYF; v_call: TRBV7-9; j_call: TRBJ2-3
cdr3_aa: CASSLNTGTDTQYF; v_call: TRBV5-1; j_call: TRBJ2-3
cdr3_aa: CASSLTNTGELFF; v_call: TRBV7-9; j_call: TRBJ2-2
cdr3_aa: CATSSRTSGNGYNEQFF; v_call: TRBV15; j_call: TRBJ2-1
cdr3_aa: CASSTGQVDRNTIYF; v_call: TRBV5-1; j_call: TRBJ1-3
cdr3_aa: CASSFEWRVDNEQFF; v_call: TRBV7-2; j_call: TRBJ2-1
cdr3_aa: CASSPPSRGTDYGYTF; v_call: TRBV18; j_call: TRBJ1-2
cdr3_aa: CASSPQGGDNSPLHF; v_call: TRBV18; j_call: TRBJ1-6
cdr3_aa: CASSRGTGVTGELFF; v_call: TRBV3-1/TRBV3-2; j_call: TRBJ2-2
cdr3_aa: CASSVGQPGNEQFF; v_call: TRBV11-3; j_call: TRBJ2-1
cdr3_aa: CASRRSYPGTGNQETQYF; v_call: TRBV2; j_call: TRBJ2-5
cdr3_aa: CASSSLFSSYNEQFF; v_call: TRBV19; j_call: TRBJ2-1
cdr3_aa: CASSPPLSTNEKLFF; v_call: TRBV28; j_call: TRBJ1-4
cdr3_aa: CASSQDPSTGDNRGYTF; v_call: TRBV4-1; j_call: TRBJ1-2
cdr3_aa: CSVGAGVNTGELFF; v_call: TRBV29-1; j_call: TRBJ2-2
cdr3_aa: CASSPTAGLSTYEQYF; v_call: TRBV18; j_call: TRBJ2-7
cdr3_aa: CASSLDYSGNTIYF; v_call: TRBV5-1; j_call: TRBJ1-3
cdr3_aa: CATSASDGGTGELFF; v_call: TRBV24-1; j_call: TRBJ2-2
cdr3_aa: CASSPRAETQYF; v_call: TRBV3-1/TRBV3-2; j_call: TRBJ2-5
cdr3_aa: CASSIREWDRANQPQHF; v_call: TRBV19; j_call: TRBJ1-5
cdr3_aa: CASSQEYPLGFYGYTF; v_call: TRBV4-2; j_call: TRBJ1-2
cdr3_aa: CASSQGGQVSSGANVLTF; v_call: TRBV4-1; j_call: TRBJ2-6
cdr3_aa: CASSPSSGVYEQYF; v_call: TRBV6-4; j_call: TRBJ2-7
cdr3_aa: CASSPGTTGPGIGLNYGYTF; v_call: TRBV2; j_call: TRBJ1-2
cdr3_aa: CASSRRTGGTDTQYF; v_call: TRBV14; j_call: TRBJ2-3
cdr3_aa: CASRLDRGFTYEQYF; v_call: TRBV2; j_call: TRBJ2-7
cdr3_aa: CASSPRGGARETQYF; v_call: TRBV9; j_call: TRBJ2-5
cdr3_aa: CASSQDQFLTEDQPQHF; v_call: TRBV4-1; j_call: TRBJ1-5
cdr3_aa: CASSRDYSGGVKDTQYF; v_call: TRBV19; j_call: TRBJ2-3
cdr3_aa: CAWSSGNTDTQYF; v_call: TRBV30; j_call: TRBJ2-3
cdr3_aa: CASRSTDRNPGNNEKLFF; v_call: TRBV7-9; j_call: TRBJ1-4
cdr3_aa: CASSLQDRNYGYTF; v_call: TRBV5-1; j_call: TRBJ1-2